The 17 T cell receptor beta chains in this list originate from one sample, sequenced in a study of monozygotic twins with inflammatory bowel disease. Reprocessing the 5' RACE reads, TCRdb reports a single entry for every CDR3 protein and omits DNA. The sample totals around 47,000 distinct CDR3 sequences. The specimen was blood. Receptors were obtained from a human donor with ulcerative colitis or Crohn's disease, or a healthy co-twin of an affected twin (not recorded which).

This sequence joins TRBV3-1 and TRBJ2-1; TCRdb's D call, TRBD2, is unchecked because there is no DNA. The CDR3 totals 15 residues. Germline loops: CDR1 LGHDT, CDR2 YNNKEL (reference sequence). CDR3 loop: CASSQDLLARNEQFF.

The CDR3 sequence is CSASGRDTEAFF. The chain employs TRBV20-1 and TRBJ1-1. Germline V gene sequence: CDR1 DFQATT, CDR2 SNEGSKA (reference sequence). The CDR3 spans 12 residues.

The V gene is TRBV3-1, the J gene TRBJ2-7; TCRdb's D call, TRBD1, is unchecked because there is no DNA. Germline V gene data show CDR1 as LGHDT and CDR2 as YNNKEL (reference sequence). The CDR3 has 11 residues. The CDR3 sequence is CASERGHEQYF.

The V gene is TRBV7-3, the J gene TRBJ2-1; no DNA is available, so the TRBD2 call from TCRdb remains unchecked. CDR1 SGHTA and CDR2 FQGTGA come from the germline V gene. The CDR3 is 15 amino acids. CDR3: CASSPSSGRYNEQFF.

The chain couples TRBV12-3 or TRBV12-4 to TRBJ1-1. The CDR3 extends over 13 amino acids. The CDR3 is CASSGRRNTEAFF.

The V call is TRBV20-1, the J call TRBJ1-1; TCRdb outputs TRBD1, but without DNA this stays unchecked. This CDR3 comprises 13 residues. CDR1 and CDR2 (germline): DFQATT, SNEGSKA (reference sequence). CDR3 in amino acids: CSADRDRGTEAFF.

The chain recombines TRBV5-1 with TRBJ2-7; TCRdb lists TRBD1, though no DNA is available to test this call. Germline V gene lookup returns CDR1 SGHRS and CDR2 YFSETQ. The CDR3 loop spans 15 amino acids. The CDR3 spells CASSSGQGGGYEQYF.

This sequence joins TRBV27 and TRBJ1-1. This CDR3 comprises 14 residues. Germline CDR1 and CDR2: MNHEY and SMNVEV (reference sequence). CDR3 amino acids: CASSFQQMNTEAFF.

The CDR3 here is CASGALSVNTEAFF. This rearrangement joins TRBV5-1 to TRBJ1-1. This CDR3 contains 14 residues. Germline V CDR1 and CDR2: SGHRS, YFSETQ. The full variable domain, rest sourced from reference TRBV5-1 and TRBJ1-1, is KAGVTQTPRYLIKTRGQQVTLSCSPISGHRSVSWYQQTPGQGLQFLFEYFSETQRNKGNFPGRFSGRQFSNSRSEMNVSTLELGDSALYLCASGALSVNTEAFFGQGTRLTVV.

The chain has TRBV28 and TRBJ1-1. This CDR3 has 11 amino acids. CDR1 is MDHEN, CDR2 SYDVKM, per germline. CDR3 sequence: CASTLRTEAFF. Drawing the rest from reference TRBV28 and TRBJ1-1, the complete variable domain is DVKVTQSSRYLVKRTGEKVFLECVQDMDHENMFWYRQDPGLGLRLIYFSYDVKMKEKGDIPEGYSVSREKKERFSLILESASTNQTSMYLCASTLRTEAFFGQGTRLTVV.

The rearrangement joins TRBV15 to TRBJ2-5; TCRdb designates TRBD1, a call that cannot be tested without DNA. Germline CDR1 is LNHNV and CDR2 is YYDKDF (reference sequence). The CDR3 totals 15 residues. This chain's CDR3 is CATSEGYRELQTQYF. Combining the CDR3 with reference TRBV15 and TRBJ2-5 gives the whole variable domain DAMVIQNPRYQVTQFGKPVTLSCSQTLNHNVMYWYQQKSSQAPKLLFHYYDKDFNNEADTPDNFQSRRPNTSFCFLDIRSPGLGDTAMYLCATSEGYRELQTQYFGPGTRLLVL.

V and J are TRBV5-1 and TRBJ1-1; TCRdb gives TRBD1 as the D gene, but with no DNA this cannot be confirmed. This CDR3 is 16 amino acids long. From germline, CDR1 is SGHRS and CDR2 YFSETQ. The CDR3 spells CASSRGPGQVNTEAFF.

CDR3 residues: CASSPPVQAGRWNEQFF. The chain recombines TRBV18 with TRBJ2-1; checking the TCRdb D call of TRBD2 is not possible without DNA. The CDR3 extends over 17 amino acids. The germline V gene has CDR1 KGHSH and CDR2 LQKENI.

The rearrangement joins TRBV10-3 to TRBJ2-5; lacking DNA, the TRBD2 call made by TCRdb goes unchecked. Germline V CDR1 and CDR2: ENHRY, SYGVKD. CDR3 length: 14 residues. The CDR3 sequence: CAISESSGTETQYF.

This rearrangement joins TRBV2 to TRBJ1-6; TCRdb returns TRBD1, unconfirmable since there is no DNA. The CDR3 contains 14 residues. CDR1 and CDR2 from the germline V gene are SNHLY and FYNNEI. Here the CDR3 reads CASSVLREASPLHF. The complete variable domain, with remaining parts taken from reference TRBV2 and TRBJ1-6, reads EPEVTQTPSHQVTQMGQEVILRCVPISNHLYFYWYRQILGQKVEFLVSFYNNEISEKSEIFDDQFSVERPDGSNFTLKIRSTKLEDSAMYFCASSVLREASPLHFGNGTRLTVT.

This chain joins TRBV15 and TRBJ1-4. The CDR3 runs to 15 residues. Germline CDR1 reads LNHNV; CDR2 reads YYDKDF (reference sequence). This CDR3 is CATSRDTAANEKLFF.

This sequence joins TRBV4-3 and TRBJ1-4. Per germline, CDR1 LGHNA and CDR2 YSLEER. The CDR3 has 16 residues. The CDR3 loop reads CASSQDRGTTNEKLFF.